The 3 T cell receptor beta chains below come from one sample, sequenced in a study of beta chain features in type 1 diabetes. Expressed TCRB transcripts were sequenced after all isolated RNA was converted to cDNA. Sequencing was performed with immunoSEQ multiplex PCR; in TCRdb, only in-frame clones are kept and a portion is missing. The sample includes 850,000 to 900,000 clones, roughly a sixth of them seen just once. The sample comprised naive CD4+ T cells from blood. The source is a woman between 18 and 29 years old in good health.

The rearrangement joins TRBV6-5 to TRBJ2-7, with D possibly being TRBD2 (6 bases). The CDR3 covers 15 residues. The germline V gene has CDR1 MNHEY and CDR2 SVGAGI. The V end lost 1 base, the J end lost 4 bases, and 14 bases lay between the germline ends. DNA for the CDR3: TGTGCCAGCAGTTACTTTCCGCGGGAAGGGTACGAGCAGTACTTC. Its translation: CASSYFPREGYEQYF.

This clone has just a few counts. The chain couples TRBV6-1 to TRBJ2-1; D gene unclear. Germline CDR1 and CDR2: MNHNS and SASEGT. This CDR3 region has 12 residues. The ends were cut back, 6 bases at V and 10 bases at J, with 13 bases in the middle. The CDR3, as DNA: TGTGCCAGCAGGGACCGAACTAAAGAGCAGTTCTTC. Its translation is CASRDRTKEQFF.

The gene calls are TRBV7-8 and TRBJ2-3, with 14 bases matching TRBD2. Germline V lookup: CDR1 SGHVS, CDR2 FQNEAQ. V was pared by 5 bases and J by 5 bases, with 3 bases of the junction left unmatched. The length of the CDR3 is 15 residues. This CDR3 is CASSMTSGRGDTQYF. The CDR3 DNA reads TGTGCCAGCAGCATGACTAGCGGGAGGGGAGATACGCAGTATTTT. The full variable domain, its missing parts supplied by reference TRBV7-8 and TRBJ2-3, is GAGVSQSPRYKVAKRGQDVALRCDPISGHVSLFWYQQALGQGPEFLTYFQNEAQLDKSGLPSDRFFAERPEGSVSTLKIQRTQQEDSAVYLCASSMTSGRGDTQYFGPGTRLTVL.